Listed below are T cell receptor beta chains from one sample, sequenced in a study of blood T cell repertoires in COVID-19. Sequencing used immunoSEQ multiplex PCR; TCRdb keeps in-frame clones, though not all of them. The sample contains about 60,000 clones, roughly 88% of which appear only once. The sample taken for sequencing was peripheral blood. The receptors were sampled from a young man with COVID-19, enrolled during active disease. Each CDR3 is given without its conserved first and last residue.

V	J	CDR3
TRBV6-4	TRBJ1-1	ASTFRTAAFEAF
TRBV19	TRBJ1-5	ASSIGAGGGLRQPQH
TRBV5-1	TRBJ2-7	ASSRGTGGNEQY
TRBV7-2	TRBJ1-1	ASSLARDNTEAF
TRBV6-4	TRBJ1-4	ASSEDSNEKLF
TRBV9	TRBJ2-3	ASSVGPGHTDTQY
TRBV29-1	TRBJ2-1	SVAPPGGFTYNEQF
TRBV9	TRBJ1-1	ASSDTGGTEAF
TRBV4-1	TRBJ2-7	ASRPGTGTYEQY
TRBV30	TRBJ1-2	AWNRVNYGYT
TRBV3-1/TRBV3-2	TRBJ1-4	ASSKVRVVDREKLF
TRBV15	TRBJ1-1	ATSTRTGVKAF
TRBV10-2	TRBJ1-1	ASSAGTGRGNSEAF
TRBV12-3/TRBV12-4	TRBJ1-3	ASSQGAAIY
TRBV25-1	TRBJ2-1	ASSESTSGNVYNEQF
TRBV11-3	TRBJ2-7	ASSPTPTSAKYEQY
TRBV2	TRBJ1-4	ASRETGGGNEKLF
TRBV7-2	TRBJ1-1	ASSSEDRINTEAF
TRBV7-2	TRBJ2-7	AGGVGDAYEQY
TRBV28	TRBJ1-2	ASISGLSYGYT
TRBV2	TRBJ2-1	ASSEAIFWTGGSNEQF
TRBV28	TRBJ1-6	ASGAGRSPLH
TRBV19	TRBJ2-1	ASSIEVGQAHNEQF
TRBV6-2/TRBV6-3	TRBJ1-1	ASSHRGLGTEAF
TRBV7-2	TRBJ2-3	ASSPPGTRGDTQY
TRBV28	TRBJ2-1	ASSPWGPTRNEQF
TRBV14	TRBJ1-2	ASSQVIGSQGGYT
TRBV6-1	TRBJ2-3	ASSEIGGGGSTDTQY
TRBV27	TRBJ2-1	ASSAQYNEQF
TRBV3-1/TRBV3-2	TRBJ1-3	ASRDAAQSGNTIY
TRBV29-1	TRBJ1-1	SVDGWPGVPEAF
TRBV5-1	TRBJ1-6	ASSFGGTEFGFSPLH
TRBV18	TRBJ1-5	ASSKQENQPQH
TRBV4-3	TRBJ1-4	ASSQERITNEKLF
TRBV9	TRBJ2-3	ASSQGLAGYIDTQY
TRBV19	TRBJ1-2	ASSTQGLNYGYT
TRBV28	TRBJ2-7	ASSLNTPYEQY
TRBV21-1	TRBJ2-1	ASSITGLAKDYNEQF
TRBV7-2	TRBJ1-4	ASSLRGQGRVTNEKLF
TRBV25-1	TRBJ1-5	ASSEGGRGYGNQPQH
TRBV19	TRBJ1-5	ASRRNRGGYSNQPQH
TRBV30	TRBJ1-3	AWSGAFLRSGNTIY
TRBV6-5	TRBJ2-5	ASSSLQGVWETQY
TRBV6-5	TRBJ2-1	ASRWGDNEQF
TRBV5-5	TRBJ2-5	ASSPAYPGETQY
TRBV3-1/TRBV3-2	TRBJ2-5	ASSPRTSGRGETQY
TRBV7-2	TRBJ2-2	ASRMGQHTGELF
TRBV28	TRBJ2-7	ASRRTGYNEQY
TRBV6-6	TRBJ1-1	GAGEFMNTEAF
TRBV10-3	TRBJ1-1	AAKGEINTEAF
TRBV2	TRBJ2-7	ASCLGYEQY
TRBV3-1/TRBV3-2	TRBJ1-1	ASSHRGLSNTEAF
TRBV7-8	TRBJ1-3	ASSPGAGSGNTIY